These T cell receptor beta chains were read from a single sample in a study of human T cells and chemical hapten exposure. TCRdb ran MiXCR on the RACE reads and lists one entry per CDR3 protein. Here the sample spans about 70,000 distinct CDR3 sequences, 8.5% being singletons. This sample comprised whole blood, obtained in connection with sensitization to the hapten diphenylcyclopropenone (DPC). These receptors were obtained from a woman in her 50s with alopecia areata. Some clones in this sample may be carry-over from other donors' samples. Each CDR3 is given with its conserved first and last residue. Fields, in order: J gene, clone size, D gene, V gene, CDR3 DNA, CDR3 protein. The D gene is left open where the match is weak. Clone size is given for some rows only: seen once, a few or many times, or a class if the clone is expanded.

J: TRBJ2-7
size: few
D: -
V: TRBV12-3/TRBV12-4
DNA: TGTGCCAGCAGCGCTACAGAGGAAAGTAGGCAGTACTTC
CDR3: CASSATEESRQYF

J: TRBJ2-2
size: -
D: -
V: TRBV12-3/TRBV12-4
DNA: TGTGCCAGCCGGGAGTTCTCGAACACCGGGGAGCTGTTTTTT
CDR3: CASREFSNTGELFF

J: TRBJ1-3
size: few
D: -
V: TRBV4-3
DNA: TGCGCCAGCAGCCCTACCACCGGTTCTGGAAACACCATATATTTT
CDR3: CASSPTTGSGNTIYF

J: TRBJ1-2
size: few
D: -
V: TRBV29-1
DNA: TGCAGCGTCGAGGCACCCGGCACAGTCTATGGCTACACCTTC
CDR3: CSVEAPGTVYGYTF

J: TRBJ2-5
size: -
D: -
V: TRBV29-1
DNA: TGCAGCGTTGAAGATCCCCGGGACTCGGAAGAGACCCAGTACTTC
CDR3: CSVEDPRDSEETQYF

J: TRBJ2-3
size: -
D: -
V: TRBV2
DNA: TGTGCCAGCAGTGAAAATCCTAGTACAGATACGCAGTATTTT
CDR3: CASSENPSTDTQYF

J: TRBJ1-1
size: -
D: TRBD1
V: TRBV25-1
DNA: TGTGCCAGCAGTGAATATAAGGAGGCGGGGACAGGGTTACCTGAAGCTTTCTTT
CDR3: CASSEYKEAGTGLPEAFF

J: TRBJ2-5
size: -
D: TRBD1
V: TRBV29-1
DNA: TGCAGCGTTGAAGACCCAGGACAGGGACAAGAGACCCAGTACTTC
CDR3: CSVEDPGQGQETQYF

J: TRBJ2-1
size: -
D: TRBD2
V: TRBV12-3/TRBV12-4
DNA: TGTGCCAGCAGTCTGATTGCCGGGACTAGCGGGAGGGTGGGCCCTGGCAATGAGCAGTTCTTC
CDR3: CASSLIAGTSGRVGPGNEQFF

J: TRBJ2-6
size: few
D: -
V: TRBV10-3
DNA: TGTGCCATCTCTCGAAGGGCTGCTGGGGCCAACGTCCTGACTTTC
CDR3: CAISRRAAGANVLTF

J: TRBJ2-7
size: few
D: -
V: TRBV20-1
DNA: TGCAGTGCACTCGACCAACCCCAAGAGCAGTACTTC
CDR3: CSALDQPQEQYF

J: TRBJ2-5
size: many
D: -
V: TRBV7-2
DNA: TGTGCCAGCAGCTCCCGTCTAGCGTCCCAAGAGACCCAGTACTTC
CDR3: CASSSRLASQETQYF

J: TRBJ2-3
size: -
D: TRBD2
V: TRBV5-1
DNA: TGCGCCAGCAGCTCCGACCGGCGGGGGGATAGGGCAGATACGCAGTATTTT
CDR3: CASSSDRRGDRADTQYF